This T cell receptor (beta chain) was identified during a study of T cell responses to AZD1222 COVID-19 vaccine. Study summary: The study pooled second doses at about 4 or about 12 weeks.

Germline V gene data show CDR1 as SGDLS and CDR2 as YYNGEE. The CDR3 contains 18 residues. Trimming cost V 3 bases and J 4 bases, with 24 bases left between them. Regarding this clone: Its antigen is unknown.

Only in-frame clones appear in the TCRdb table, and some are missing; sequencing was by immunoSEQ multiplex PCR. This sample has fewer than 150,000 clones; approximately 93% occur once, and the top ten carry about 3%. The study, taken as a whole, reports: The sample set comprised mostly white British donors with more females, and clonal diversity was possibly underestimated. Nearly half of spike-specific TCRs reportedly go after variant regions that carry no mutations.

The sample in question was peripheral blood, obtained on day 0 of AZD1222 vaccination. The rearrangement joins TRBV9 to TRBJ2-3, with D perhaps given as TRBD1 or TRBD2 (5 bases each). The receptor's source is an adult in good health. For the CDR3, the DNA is TGTGCCAGCAGCGGGGGGACCTCGCTGGGGGAGAAGTCAGATACGCAGTATTTT. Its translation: CASSGGTSLGEKSDTQYF.